These 2 T cell receptor beta chains were sequenced from one sample in a study of a mutant IDH1 vaccine in newly diagnosed glioma. Their antigen targets remain unknown. Some clones are missing from TCRdb's copy, which holds only in-frame ones; the method was immunoSEQ multiplex PCR. The table has 35,000 to 45,000 clones, roughly 82% seen once. Described time point: week 47, end of study. The investigators gave 300 ug of mutant IDH1 20-mer peptide in each vaccine dose, together with topical imiquimod. The sample consisted of PBMCs, taken from a glioma patient whose treatment included an IDH1 peptide vaccine. The receptors derive from a man aged 35-49 years with glioma.

The chain links TRBV6-5 to TRBJ2-7; D gene uncertain. The CDR3 runs to 14 residues. The V gene's germline CDR1 is MNHEY and CDR2 SVGAGI. V lost 2 bases, J lost 4 bases, and 12 bases lay in between. CDR3 bases: TGTGCCAGCAGTTACGAGACATCCCCTTACGAGCAGTACGTC. This translates into CASSYETSPYEQYV.

V and J are TRBV19 and TRBJ1-5; D unclear. Between the trimmed V and J ends, which lost 7 bases and 0 bases, there was a span of 19 bases. CDR3 length: 17 amino acids. CDR1 is LNHDA, CDR2 SQIVND, per germline (reference sequence). This CDR3 is CASKESPAGYSNQPQHF. The CDR3, as DNA: TGTGCCAGTAAAGAGTCTCCCGCGGGGTATAGCAATCAGCCCCAGCATTTT. Full variable domain (remainder filled in from reference TRBV19 and TRBJ1-5): DGGITQSPKYLFRKEGQNVTLSCEQNLNHDAMYWYRQDPGQGLRLIYYSQIVNDFQKGDIAEGYSVSREKKESFPLTVTSAQKNPTAFYLCASKESPAGYSNQPQHFGDGTRLSIL.